One sample yielded the 18 T cell receptor beta chains listed below, sequenced in a study of T cells after yellow fever vaccination. TCRdb re-derived calls from the 5' RACE reads in MiXCR, one entry per CDR3 protein. The profile shows about 630,000 distinct CDR3 sequences, approximately 13% of them singletons. Sequenced material: PBMCs, taken on the day of the yellow fever booster vaccination. These receptors were obtained from a man younger than 40 who received the YFV17D yellow fever vaccine.

This clonotype showed up just a few times. The chain couples TRBV20-1 to TRBJ2-1, with 7 bases that match TRBD2. V shed 2 bases, J shed 3 bases, and the junction held 13 bases outside the gene matches. This CDR3 is built from 17 residues. Germline loops: CDR1 DFQATT, CDR2 SNEGSKA (reference sequence). CDR3 DNA sequence: TGCAGTGCTAGATCGGGGGATAGCGGGTGGTTCTACAATGAGCAGTTCTTC. It codes for CSARSGDSGWFYNEQFF.

The chain joins TRBV12-3 or TRBV12-4 to TRBJ2-3, with D unclear. The CDR3 has 15 residues. V was trimmed by 3 bases and J by 4 bases, leaving 14 bases between them. CDR3 nucleotide sequence: TGTGCCAGCAGTTTTAGGGATTATCGCGCAGATACGCAGTATTTT. Translating it yields CASSFRDYRADTQYF.

This clonotype was found many times. The genes are TRBV28 and TRBJ2-5, with 10 bases that match TRBD2. V lost 6 bases and J lost 5; bases outside the gene matches: 6. The V gene's germline CDR1 is MDHEN and CDR2 SYDVKM. CDR3 length equals 14 residues. CDR3 residues: CASSPPSGSETQYF. The CDR3 coding sequence is TGTGCCAGCAGCCCGCCTAGCGGGAGTGAGACCCAGTACTTC.

A few counts support this clonotype. The chain combines TRBV28 with TRBJ1-2; tentative D call: TRBD1 (5 bases). Germline CDR1 reads MDHEN; CDR2 reads SYDVKM. Trimming cost V 4 bases and J 3 bases, with 15 bases left between them. This CDR3 contains 15 residues. CDR3 residues: CASSSPSGVDYGYTF. The CDR3 DNA follows: TGTGCCAGCAGTTCCCCCTCGGGGGTTGACTATGGCTACACCTTC.

A few counts support this clonotype. The chain couples TRBV15 to TRBJ2-3, with D tentatively TRBD2 (6 bases). Trimming stripped 1 base from V and 3 bases from J, with 11 bases between. This CDR3 has 15 amino acids. From germline, CDR1 is LNHNV and CDR2 YYDKDF (reference sequence). For the CDR3, the DNA is TGTGCCACCAGCAGAGTTGCGGGAAAGACAGATACGCAGTATTTT. Its translation: CATSRVAGKTDTQYF.

CDR3 sequence (DNA): TGCAGTGCTACCCGGACAGGGAAATTTGAAAGCAATCAGCCCCAGCATTTT. Protein: CSATRTGKFESNQPQHF. The chain employs TRBV20-1 and TRBJ1-5; the match to TRBD1 covers 8 bases. The J segment lost 1 base and the V segment lost 4 bases, leaving 12 bases of the junction unmatched. Germline V gene data show CDR1 as DFQATT and CDR2 as SNEGSKA (reference sequence). The CDR3 has 17 residues.

This clonotype was observed a few times. This chain uses TRBV7-2 with TRBJ2-2; D may be TRBD1 (7 bases). With 8 bases removed from V and 0 bases from J, the gap between germline ends came to 16 bases. This CDR3 is 16 amino acids long. Germline V lookup: CDR1 SGHTA, CDR2 FQGNSA. The chain's CDR3 is CASRLGQAANTGELFF. CDR3 DNA: TGTGCCAGCCGACTAGGACAGGCCGCGAACACCGGGGAGCTGTTTTTT.

This clonotype was seen a handful of times. J is TRBJ2-1 and V is TRBV2; D is tentatively TRBD1 or TRBD2 (6 bases each). This CDR3 region has 12 residues. V was pared by 3 bases and J by 12 bases, with 12 bases between. CDR1 and CDR2 (germline): SNHLY, FYNNEI. CDR3 nucleotides: TGTGCCAGCAGTGAGGGGGGCAGGAGGCAGTTCTTC. It encodes CASSEGGRRQFF.

J is TRBJ2-4 and V is TRBV11-2; 11 bases map to TRBD2. Germline trimming cut 0 bases from V and 0 bases from J; bases unmatched to any gene: 13. CDR1 and CDR2 (germline): SGHAT, FQNNGV. CDR3 size: 21 residues. In DNA form, the CDR3 reads TGTGCCAGCAGCTTAGATCCCCCGGGCACTAGCGGGAGCGTAGCCAAAAACATTCAGTACTTC. Encoded protein: CASSLDPPGTSGSVAKNIQYF.

This clonotype was recorded many times. The CDR3 loop reads CASRRDPSIGANVLTF. For the CDR3, the DNA is TGTGCCAGCCGCCGGGACCCTTCAATAGGGGCCAACGTCCTGACTTTC. V and J are TRBV6-1 and TRBJ2-6, with D possibly being TRBD1 or TRBD2 (5 bases each). The CDR3 is 16 residues long. Germline V CDR1 and CDR2: MNHNS, SASEGT. The V and J ends lost 8 bases and 4 bases respectively, with 18 bases between them.

The gene calls are TRBV10-3 and TRBJ1-2, with D uncertain. The CDR3 has 14 amino acids. V was shortened by 0 bases and J by 8 bases, with 13 bases between the two germline ends. Germline loops: CDR1 ENHRY, CDR2 SYGVKD. The DNA of the CDR3 is TGTGCCATCAGTGAGTCAGACACCGCCCTAGGCTACACCTTC. This sequence encodes CAISESDTALGYTF.

The rearrangement joins TRBV12-3 or TRBV12-4 to TRBJ2-3; 13 nucleotides match TRBD2. This CDR3 has 17 amino acids. Trimming cost V 4 bases and J 6 bases; bases outside gene matches: 10. CDR3 loop: CASSYGTSGISPDTQYF. The CDR3 DNA reads as TGTGCCAGCAGTTACGGGACTAGCGGGATTTCACCCGATACGCAGTATTTT.

V is TRBV10-3 and J is TRBJ1-1; no clear D gene. Germline V CDR1 and CDR2: ENHRY, SYGVKD. The CDR3 covers 13 residues. V dropped 6 bases and J dropped 3 bases, with 11 bases sitting between them. The DNA of the CDR3 is TGTGCCATCAGGCCTGGGTCGGACACTGAAGCTTTCTTT. Translated: CAIRPGSDTEAFF.

The chain joins TRBV30 to TRBJ2-7; no definite D call. V was trimmed by 0 bases and J by 4 bases, leaving 4 bases between them. The CDR3 has 11 residues. Germline V lookup: CDR1 GTSNPN, CDR2 SVGIG (reference sequence). The CDR3 nucleotides are TGTGCCTGGAGTGTATGGTACGAGCAGTACTTC. Residues: CAWSVWYEQYF.

The rearrangement joins TRBV29-1 to TRBJ2-5; D is perhaps TRBD2 (6 bases). Per germline, CDR1 SQVTM and CDR2 ANQGSEA. The length of the CDR3 is 13 residues. The ends were cut back, 3 bases at V and 4 bases at J, with 12 bases in the middle. This chain's CDR3 is CSVDLWGGETQYF. The DNA of the CDR3 is TGCAGCGTTGACTTGTGGGGAGGAGAGACCCAGTACTTC.

This chain joins TRBV7-2 and TRBJ2-7; possibly TRBD2 for D (6 bases). Trimming removed 5 bases from V and 3 bases from J, with 23 bases in between. Germline-derived CDR1 and CDR2 are SGHTA and FQGNSA. This CDR3 is 17 amino acids long. The CDR3 sequence: CASSRPGGSEGGYEQYF. CDR3 DNA sequence: TGTGCCAGCAGCCGCCCCGGCGGCTCCGAGGGAGGCTACGAGCAGTACTTC.

This chain uses TRBV3-1 with TRBJ2-3, with unresolved D. This CDR3 is 16 amino acids long. V lost 0 bases and J lost 2, with 12 bases in between. Germline CDR1 reads LGHDT; CDR2 reads YNNKEL (reference sequence). CDR3 loop: CASSQERILPTDTQYF. As DNA, the CDR3 is TGTGCCAGCAGCCAAGAAAGGATCTTACCCACAGATACGCAGTATTTT.

This clonotype occurred many times. V gene TRBV3-1 combines with J gene TRBJ2-7; D is unresolved. Germline V gene sequence: CDR1 LGHDT, CDR2 YNNKEL (reference sequence). Trimming removed 1 base from V and 6 bases from J, with 19 bases in between. There are 16 residues in the CDR3. The CDR3 DNA reads TGTGCCAGCAGCCAAGCGGGCCGGGCAACAAACGGCGAGCAGTACTTC. Protein product: CASSQAGRATNGEQYF.